This TCR beta chain comes out of a study of blood T cell repertoires in COVID-19. Sequenced by immunoSEQ multiplex PCR; TCRdb stores in-frame clones only, minus some. The table has about 130,000 clones, about 83% seen once. Germline CDR1 reads GTSNPN; CDR2 reads SVGIG (reference sequence). The V segment lost 8 bases and the J segment 0 bases; nucleotides outside the gene matches: 14. This CDR3 is built from 16 residues. This clone was observed once. Input material: peripheral blood. The V gene is TRBV30, the J gene TRBJ2-7; 9 bases match TRBD2. This sequence was found in a man aged 55 to 70 with acute or convalescent COVID-19. CDR3 in DNA: TGTGCCGTCTGGACAAGAAGCGGGGGGCCCTCCTACGAGCAGTACTTC. This gives the protein CAVWTRSGGPSYEQYF.